This T cell receptor (beta chain) was retrieved from a study of CD4 and CD8 cells across lung adenocarcinoma regions. The patients had localized lung adenocarcinoma, a non-small cell subtype. In its sample, this clonotype was seen once. CDR3 size: 15 residues. Germline CDR1 reads MNHNS; CDR2 reads SASEGT. With 1 base removed from V and 7 bases from J, the gap between germline ends came to 14 bases. Each CDR3 protein is one row after TCRdb ran MiXCR on the PCR reads. The table has 15,000 to 20,000 distinct CDR3 sequences, approximately 50% seen once. The chain employs TRBV6-1 and TRBJ1-3; D is possibly TRBD1 (6 bases). The TCR sequence derives from a male donor with lung adenocarcinoma. The CD4 and CD8 labels of this study may be unreliable. Material for sequencing was CD8+ T cells from the margin of a lung tumor. CDR3 region: CASSEEGHLANTIYF. The DNA of the CDR3 is TGTGCCAGCAGTGAAGAGGGACACCTCGCTAACACCATATATTTT.